This TCR beta chain was captured in a study of vaccination and CD4 T cells after COVID-19. Study-level information: Overlapping spike peptides from SARS-CoV-2, HCoV-NL63, HCoV-OC43 and HCoV-229E served to stimulate the cells. Overall study results and limits: Looking at convalescent patients, a median approximately 86% of reactive clones were present only post-vaccination.

Cultured CD4+ T-cell DNA underwent Oncomine TCR Beta short-read sequencing. TCRdb independently ran MiXCR on the PCR reads; one entry per CDR3 protein. The table has several thousand distinct CDR3 sequences, about 20% seen once. Regarding treatment: roughly 10-day PBMC culture with coronavirus spike peptide pools or control peptides (ViraFEST assay). After expanding antigen-specific T cells with peptide pools, ViraFEST sequenced their TCRs. Positive PCR tests came between March and December 2020, ahead of the US Alpha, Beta and Delta variants. As regards this clonotype: What it recognizes is unknown.

The ends lost 7 bases at V and 3 bases at J; junction bases unmatched: 11. CDR3 length: 17 residues. The sample consisted of CD4+ T cells from blood, cultured in vitro. V and J are TRBV12-3 or TRBV12-4 and TRBJ2-4; 11 bases are a match to TRBD2. This clonotype originated in a human donor who had recovered from COVID-19. CDR3 bases: TGTGCCAGCACTAGTAGCGGGGGGGCCTCTGGCAAAAACATTCAGTACTTC. Its protein is CASTSSGGASGKNIQYF.